This TCR beta chain originates from a study of control samples from healthy donors and cancer patients. The protocol was immunoSEQ multiplex PCR, while the TCRdb copy is restricted to in-frame clones and leaves out a portion. Among about 150,000 clones listed, around nine tenths were seen once. This CDR3 is 13 amino acids long. The germline gives CDR1 MDHEN, CDR2 SYDVKM. V dropped 4 bases and J dropped 5 bases, with 11 bases sitting between them. The specimen sequenced was blood. The TCR originated in a woman under 40 in good health. The V gene is TRBV28, the J gene TRBJ2-5, with D maybe TRBD2 (5 bases). CDR3 protein: CASSSGVRETQYF. CDR3 DNA sequence: TGTGCCAGCAGTTCCGGGGTGCGGGAGACCCAGTACTTC.